This TCR beta chain is drawn from a study of OX40 agonist ivuxolimab in advanced cancers. Study details: Participants, 82.7% male, averaged around 60 years of age, ranging from about 23 to 80.

Using immunoSEQ multiplex PCR, the repertoire was profiled, and TCRdb retains in-frame clones only, with some absent. The repertoire holds tens of thousands of clones, around four fifths seen once, with 2.4% in the top ten. Worth noting for this clone: Its antigen remains unidentified.

Study-level results: Mean expanded clone counts were higher in CD8+ than CD4+ T cells.

Germline trimming cut 5 bases from V and 7 bases from J; bases unmatched to any gene: 14. This CDR3 comprises 16 residues. The germline V gene encodes CDR1 SGHTA and CDR2 FQGNSA. This receptor was identified in an adult with an advanced solid tumor such as melanoma, head and neck, liver or kidney cancer. Sequenced here: CD4+ or CD8+ T cells sorted from blood, sampled in a trial of the OX40 agonist ivuxolimab. The chain uses TRBV7-2 and TRBJ1-5; TRBD1 agrees at 7 bases. In DNA form, the CDR3 reads TGTGCCAGCAGCGGGGGAGGGGGCGCAAGGGGACAGCCCCAGCATTTT. Translated: CASSGGGGARGQPQHF.